Below, one TCR beta chain is given with its context. No cognate antigen has been identified for it. No base quality values were provided; no much bigger clone lies one nucleotide off. These data are taken from a study of T cell responses to AZD1222 COVID-19 vaccine (dated by TCRdb to about 2021). About the investigation overall: TCR sequencing covered 233 trial participants: about 210 given two doses of AZD1222 and 26 given two doses of MenACWY control vaccine. Trial participants were enrolled by age into 18-55, 56-69 and 70-plus year subgroups, with 148, 28 and 57 TCR-sequenced participants respectively. The paper as a whole reports these results and caveats: Because no day 14 peak-response samples were available, repertoires were characterized only after the peak T cell response. Conclusions about previously exposed vaccinees were limited because only six AZD1222 recipients were SARS-CoV-2 seropositive at baseline. CD4 TCRs associated with the vaccine covered the entire spike protein, and the dominant responses were in regions 160-218 and 743-854. Participants were mostly white British, with more females than males. The authors suggested clonal diversity may have been underestimated. Nearly half of unique spike-specific TCRs reportedly recognized epitopes outside regions mutated in the B.1.351 and B.1.1.7 variants. After two AZD1222 doses, both the breadth and the depth of spike-specific TCRs were significantly higher than at day 0 and than in MenACWY recipients. In the small 56-69-year group, the increase in depth fell short of significance, most likely because of low power.

The CDR3 regions of human TCRbeta chains were subjected to immunosequencing. On the authors' methods: Repertoire TCRs were matched against a reference library of SARS-CoV-2-specific TCRs generated with the MIRA antigen-specificity platform. Breadth meant the fraction of unique TCRs that were SARS-CoV-2-associated, whereas depth meant the fraction of total T cells that were SARS-CoV-2-associated. Using the MIRA data, each spike-specific TCR was mapped to the spike region that the TCR reacts to and placed in a CD4 or CD8 class. Log10-transformed breadth and depth values were compared by one-way ANOVA with Sidak's multiple comparisons tests. The table comes from immuneACCESS by way of TCRdb, which keeps in-frame sequences with V and J called. Part of the clones is missing from these tables; in studies checked, under half for an unresolved V gene and the rest for unknown reasons. D and trimming come from the DNA, and the V and J calls and clone size come from that table. This sample has some 110,000 clones in its table, and around 89% of those were observed once. 6.5% to 7.5% of the sample rests with the top ten.

Trimming costs V 7 bases and J 5 bases, and their ends lie 12 bases apart. The germline V gene (reference sequence) yields LNHDA for CDR1 and SQIVND for CDR2. The CDR3 runs 13 amino acids, cysteine and phenylalanine included. The only DNA kept is the CDR3, 39 bases in frame from the first base. Per the publication, the time point label means: about 28 days (+/-7) after the second vaccine dose. Because spike-specific TCR depth and breadth did not differ between the two schedules, AZD1222 recipients who got a second dose at roughly 4 weeks were pooled with those who got a second dose at roughly 12 weeks. Samples from vaccinated people were obtained from the UK trials COV001 and COV002, which included a single-blind randomized controlled phase 2/3 trial of AZD1222 (ChAdOx1 nCoV-19) in healthy adults. Trial participant PBMC samples were collected at day 0 and day 28 after the second dose for TCRbeta chain sequencing.

The receptor comes from an adult who received the AZD1222 COVID-19 vaccine. Here the sequenced sample was peripheral blood, taken 28 days after the second AZD1222 dose. The V gene is TRBV19 and the J gene is TRBJ1-5; 5 matching bases give a weak D call of TRBD1. The DNA sequence follows: TGTGCCAGTAAAATGGGGGGAGATCAGCCCCAGCATTTT. This yields the protein CASKMGGDQPQHF.